A single sample gave rise to the 10 T cell receptor beta chains below, sequenced in a study of Ad26.COV2.S vaccination and SARS-CoV-2 variants. Stated treatment: roughly 18 received Ad26.COV2.S at low or high dose, single or two shots; five or six received placebo; per-sample allocation not given. Samples were taken on day 63 after the first vaccine or placebo injection. Assay: immunoSEQ multiplex PCR; the TCRdb copy retains only in-frame clones and omits some. The table shows fewer than 600,000 clones, with 80% to 90% occurring only once. The input for sequencing was peripheral blood, taken in a trial of Ad26.COV2.S vaccine versus placebo. The origin of the receptors is a person between 18 and 65 years old who received the Ad26.COV2.S COVID-19 vaccine or a placebo.

This sequence joins TRBV6-5 and TRBJ1-3, with D perhaps TRBD1 (5 bases). The CDR3 runs to 15 residues. Germline V gene data show CDR1 as MNHEY and CDR2 as SVGAGI. Trimming took off 9 bases at V and 0 bases at J, with 15 bases between the two ends. Here the CDR3 reads CARKGTGSSGNTIYF. The CDR3 DNA reads TGTGCCAGGAAGGGGACCGGGAGCTCTGGAAACACCATATATTTT.

The genes are TRBV7-9 and TRBJ2-7; D gene unclear. The CDR3 is 16 amino acids. V lost 0 bases and J lost 2, with 14 bases in between. CDR1 and CDR2 (germline): SEHNR, FQNEAQ (reference sequence). The CDR3 nucleotides read TGTGCCAGCAGCTTAGCGTTAGGTTTCGAAACCTACGAGCAGTACTTC. Translation gives CASSLALGFETYEQYF.

The chain carries TRBV30 and TRBJ2-2; TRBD2 matches 14 bases. The germline V gene encodes CDR1 GTSNPN and CDR2 SVGIG (reference sequence). The CDR3 is 19 residues long. V lost 1 base and J lost 1; bases outside the gene matches: 8. CDR3 coding DNA: TGTGCCTGGAGTGCCGGAAGACTAGCGGGGGGGAGGAACACCGGGGAGCTGTTTTTT. It encodes CAWSAGRLAGGRNTGELFF. The entire variable domain, with the rest obtained from reference TRBV30 and TRBJ2-2, is as follows: SQTIHQWPATLVQPVGSPLSLECTVEGTSNPNLYWYRQAAGRGLQLLFYSVGIGQISSEVPQNLSASRPQDRQFILSSKKLLLSDSGFYLCAWSAGRLAGGRNTGELFFGEGSRLTVL.

The rearrangement uses TRBV19 and TRBJ2-2; no reliable D call. CDR3 length: 15 amino acids. V lost 7 bases to trimming and J lost 4 bases, with 16 bases between them. From germline, CDR1 is LNHDA and CDR2 SQIVND (reference sequence). The CDR3: CASTTLQRSTGELFF. DNA for the CDR3: TGTGCCAGTACTACCCTCCAGAGGAGCACCGGGGAGCTGTTTTTT. The variable domain in full, with the rest retrieved from reference TRBV19 and TRBJ2-2, is DGGITQSPKYLFRKEGQNVTLSCEQNLNHDAMYWYRQDPGQGLRLIYYSQIVNDFQKGDIAEGYSVSREKKESFPLTVTSAQKNPTAFYLCASTTLQRSTGELFFGEGSRLTVL.

V gene TRBV6-6 combines with J gene TRBJ1-1, with D perhaps matching TRBD1 (5 bases). CDR1 and CDR2 from the germline V gene are MNHNY and SVGAGI (reference sequence). The ends were cut back, 7 bases at V and 0 bases at J, with 12 bases in the middle. This CDR3 spans 14 amino acids. CDR3 sequence (DNA): TGTGCCAGCATGCAGACAGACATGAACACTGAAGCTTTCTTT. Its protein product is CASMQTDMNTEAFF.

The gene calls are TRBV18 and TRBJ2-1; 7 bases agree with TRBD1. The CDR3 length is 13 residues. V was pared by 5 bases and J by 10 bases, with 8 bases of the junction left unmatched. The germline V gene has CDR1 KGHSH and CDR2 LQKENI. DNA for the CDR3: TGTGCCAGCTCAACAAACAGGGGTGAGGAGCAGTTCTTC. It translates to CASSTNRGEEQFF.

This rearrangement joins TRBV2 to TRBJ2-1, with 8 bases aligning to TRBD2. V shed 6 bases and J 1 base; nucleotides not matched to a gene: 8. The CDR3 is 16 residues long. Germline CDR1 reads SNHLY; CDR2 reads FYNNEI. The CDR3 region is CASRSGTSESYNEQFF. The DNA for the CDR3 is TGTGCCAGCAGGTCCGGGACTAGTGAATCCTACAATGAGCAGTTCTTC.

The chain combines TRBV27 with TRBJ2-1; 14 bases align to TRBD2. CDR3 length: 18 amino acids. V lost 4 bases and J lost 1; bases outside the gene matches: 6. The germline gives CDR1 MNHEY, CDR2 SMNVEV (reference sequence). CDR3 sequence: CASSSRTSGRKSYNEQFF. The CDR3, as DNA: TGTGCCAGCAGTTCCCGGACTAGCGGGAGGAAGTCCTACAATGAGCAGTTCTTC.

The J gene is TRBJ2-7, the V gene TRBV19; D is unclear. Deletions cut 6 bases from V and 0 bases from J, with 15 bases between. In germline, CDR1 is LNHDA, CDR2 SQIVND (reference sequence). This CDR3 spans 15 amino acids. This CDR3 is CASRMYAASSYEQYF. CDR3 nucleotides: TGTGCCAGTAGAATGTACGCGGCAAGCTCCTACGAGCAGTACTTC.

The rearrangement links TRBV7-6 to TRBJ1-1; D gene unclear. This CDR3 is 13 amino acids long. Trimming left V 5 bases short and J 3 bases short, with 10 bases between. CDR1 SGHVS and CDR2 FNYEAQ come from the germline V gene. CDR3 nucleotides: TGTGCCAGCAGCCCAAGTCTAGACACTGAAGCTTTCTTT. As protein: CASSPSLDTEAFF.